This entry lists 27 T cell receptor beta chains sequenced from one sample in a study of shared clonotypes between healthy human individuals (dated by TCRdb to the early 2020s). Library creation used the immunoSEQ multiplex PCR assay. As stored in TCRdb, this immuneACCESS dataset retains in-frame rearrangements with V and J assigned. A fraction of the clones does not appear; measured against another copy, unresolved V genes explain less than half of the discrepancy, and the remainder lacks a known reason. This sample has around 700,000 clones in its table, and approximately 75% of those were observed once. The leading ten clones occupy under 2% of the sample. Sequencing was performed on memory CD4+ T cells sorted from blood. The intended sense of this specimen's cell subset or site label: CD45RA-negative fraction. The receptor set was obtained from a woman under 40 in good health.

On this clone: A far larger clone is one base from this, pointing to a likely read error. Other DNA variants within this sample encode the same CDR3. The chain uses TRBV19 and TRBJ1-5; no definite D call. This CDR3 spans 12 amino acids. Germline V CDR1 and CDR2: LNHDA, SQIVND (reference sequence). This CDR3 is CASSSQLQPQHF. CDR3 nucleotides: TGTGCCAGTAGTTCGCAGTTGCAGCCCCAGCACTTT. The entire variable domain, with the rest obtained from reference TRBV19 and TRBJ1-5, is as follows: DGGITQSPKYLFRKEGQNVTLSCEQNLNHDAMYWYRQDPGQGLRLIYYSQIVNDFQKGDIAEGYSVSREKKESFPLTVTSAQKNPTAFYLCASSSQLQPQHFGDGTRLSIL.

The rearrangement joins TRBV4-1 to TRBJ2-7; 7 positions agree with TRBD2. The germline CDR1 and CDR2 sequences are MGHRA and YSYEKL. This CDR3 spans 13 amino acids. The junction had 8 bases not matched to a gene; V was cut back by 5 bases and J by 7 bases. CDR3 amino acids: CASSSRLALEQYF. The CDR3 coding sequence is TGCGCCAGCAGCAGCAGACTAGCCCTTGAGCAGTACTTC.

As concerns this clone: Other DNA variants within this sample encode the same CDR3. DNA for the CDR3: TGTGCCAGCAGCTCCAGGGTATCCTACGAGCAGTACTTC. This codes for CASSSRVSYEQYF. The chain has TRBV5-6 and TRBJ2-7; maybe TRBD1 (5 bases). V was clipped by 3 bases and J by 1 base, with 8 bases between them. The CDR3 totals 13 residues. Germline-derived CDR1 and CDR2 are SGHDT and YYEEEE.

This clone was seen more than once but under ten times. This chain connects TRBV7-9 to TRBJ2-7, with TRBD2 as a possible D gene (6 bases). V dropped 3 bases and J dropped 3 bases, with 15 bases sitting between them. The CDR3 spans 15 residues. Germline CDR1 is SEHNR and CDR2 is FQNEAQ (reference sequence). CDR3 sequence reads: CASSFGARGLYEQYF. For the CDR3, the DNA is TGTGCCAGCAGCTTTGGCGCCCGGGGACTCTACGAGCAGTACTTC.

This clone was counted a single time. The CDR3: CASSRGTDTQYF. Here the CDR3 DNA reads TGTGCCAGCAGTAGGGGTACAGATACGCAGTATTTT. This chain links TRBV2 with TRBJ2-3; TRBD1 might be the D (5 bases). The CDR3 spans 12 residues. CDR1 is SNHLY, CDR2 FYNNEI, per germline. Trimming took off 5 bases at V and 3 bases at J, with 6 bases between the two ends.

The chain combines TRBV6-5 with TRBJ2-1; TRBD2 agrees at 11 bases. Germline CDR1 MNHEY, CDR2 SVGAGI. This CDR3 contains 15 residues. Trimming took 6 bases from V and 5 from J; bases not matched to a gene: 6. CDR3 in amino acids: CASRSGTSGNNEQFF. The DNA for the CDR3 is TGTGCCAGCAGATCCGGGACTAGCGGCAACAATGAGCAGTTCTTC.

The rearrangement uses TRBV30 and TRBJ2-1; either TRBD1 or TRBD2 may fit D (6 bases each). With 0 bases removed from V and 6 bases from J, the gap between germline ends came to 15 bases. Per the germline V gene, CDR1 is GTSNPN and CDR2 is SVGIG (reference sequence). The CDR3 runs to 15 residues. This chain's CDR3 is CAWSVGGSRSNEQFF. DNA for the CDR3: TGTGCCTGGAGTGTAGGGGGGAGTCGGTCCAATGAGCAGTTCTTC.

This clone was picked up a small number of times. V usage is TRBV7-9 and J usage is TRBJ1-1, with TRBD1 matching over 8 bases. Looked up from germline, CDR1 is SEHNR and CDR2 is FQNEAQ (reference sequence). The CDR3 has 11 residues. The CDR3 sequence: CGRQGRTEAFF. CDR3 DNA sequence: TGTGGCAGACAGGGGAGAACTGAAGCTTTCTTT.

This clone was recorded a few times. V and J are TRBV5-1 and TRBJ2-2, with TRBD2 matching 9 bases. This CDR3 is 15 amino acids long. With V trimmed by 7 bases and J by 1 base, 5 bases remained unmatched. Germline assignment: CDR1 SGHRS and CDR2 YFSETQ. CDR3 amino acids: CASSPSGMNTGELFF. Written as DNA, the CDR3 is TGCGCCAGCTCCCCTAGCGGGATGAACACCGGGGAGCTGTTTTTT.

This clone was counted between two and nine times. The genes are TRBV27 and TRBJ2-6, with D hard to call. The V and J ends lost 4 bases and 0 bases respectively, with 4 bases between them. The CDR3 runs 14 residues. CDR1 and CDR2 from the germline V gene are MNHEY and SMNVEV (reference sequence). The CDR3 bases are TGTGCCAGCAGTTCCACCTCTGGGGCCAACGTCCTGACTTTC. It codes for CASSSTSGANVLTF. The entire variable domain, with the rest obtained from reference TRBV27 and TRBJ2-6, is as follows: EAQVTQNPRYLITVTGKKLTVTCSQNMNHEYMSWYRQDPGLGLRQIYYSMNVEVTDKGDVPEGYKVSRKEKRNFPLILESPSPNQTSLYFCASSSTSGANVLTFGAGSRLTVL.

Only a few counts were recorded for this clone. The rearrangement joins TRBV9 to TRBJ1-1; TRBD1 aligns across 7 bases. Germline CDR1 reads SGDLS; CDR2 reads YYNGEE. This CDR3 is 14 amino acids long. The V and J ends lost 3 bases and 7 bases, in that order; junction bases with no gene match: 9. The CDR3 here is CASSGTRGHSEAFF. The CDR3 nucleotides read TGTGCCAGCAGCGGCACAAGGGGGCATAGTGAAGCTTTCTTT.

This clone was recorded only once. The V call is TRBV6-5, the J call TRBJ1-2; no definite D call. Per germline, CDR1 MNHEY and CDR2 SVGAGI. Trimming cost V 2 bases and J 2 bases, with 9 bases left between them. CDR3 size: 14 residues. CDR3 loop: CASSYRRENYGYTF. CDR3 sequence (DNA): TGTGCCAGCAGTTACCGAAGAGAGAACTATGGCTACACCTTC.

This chain connects TRBV27 to TRBJ2-1; TRBD2 aligns across 11 bases. V was pared by 5 bases and J by 8 bases, with 8 bases of the junction left unmatched. Per the germline V gene, CDR1 is MNHEY and CDR2 is SMNVEV (reference sequence). The CDR3 totals 15 residues. As DNA, the CDR3 is TGTGCCAGCAGTAGACTAGCGGGACCAGTGTATGAGCAGTTCTTC. It encodes CASSRLAGPVYEQFF.

This chain joins TRBV28 and TRBJ2-7; TRBD2 matches 8 bases. This CDR3 contains 14 residues. Germline CDR1 MDHEN, CDR2 SYDVKM. Losses at the gene ends were 7 bases for V and 7 bases for J; bases not matched to a gene: 12. CDR3 in amino acids: CASTPPPGGREQYF. Here the CDR3 DNA reads TGTGCCAGCACTCCCCCCCCGGGAGGGCGGGAGCAGTACTTC.

The rearrangement joins TRBV6-6 to TRBJ2-7; TRBD1 or TRBD2 may be the D gene (5 bases each). The CDR3 is 12 residues long. V lost 10 bases and J lost 6, with 16 bases in between. The germline CDR1 and CDR2 sequences are MNHNY and SVGAGI (reference sequence). Written as DNA, the CDR3 is TGTGCCACCCGGGATGGGGCCTCCGAGCAGTACTTC. This encodes CATRDGASEQYF.

V and J are TRBV28 and TRBJ1-2, with D possibly matching TRBD1 (6 bases). The CDR3 is 14 residues long. The V gene's germline CDR1 is MDHEN and CDR2 SYDVKM. V dropped 5 bases and J dropped 7 bases, with 17 bases sitting between them. DNA of the CDR3: TGTGCCAGCAGTAGCCAACAGGGTGCGGGTGGCTACACCTTC. This encodes CASSSQQGAGGYTF.

The chain couples TRBV7-9 to TRBJ1-3; D unclear. This CDR3 spans 16 amino acids. Germline V gene data show CDR1 as SEHNR and CDR2 as FQNEAQ (reference sequence). Deletions cut 3 bases from V and 0 bases from J, with 12 bases between. The CDR3 DNA sequence: TGTGCCAGCAGCTTTAGCGGGGTCAGCTCTGGAAACACCATATATTTT. It encodes CASSFSGVSSGNTIYF.

J is TRBJ2-7 and V is TRBV28, with 7 nucleotides matching TRBD1. This CDR3 comprises 19 residues. The germline gives CDR1 MDHEN, CDR2 SYDVKM. J gave up 1 base and V 7 bases, and 22 bases lay outside the gene matches. CDR3 DNA sequence: TGTGCCAGCAAGGGGATGTTTGGCAGGGACAGTACGAGGTCCTACGAGCAGTACTTC. As protein: CASKGMFGRDSTRSYEQYF.

The count of this clone is one. The rearrangement joins TRBV6-6 to TRBJ1-5, with D uncertain. V lost 8 bases to trimming and J lost 7 bases, with 15 bases between them. Germline V gene lookup returns CDR1 MNHNY and CDR2 SVGAGI (reference sequence). CDR3 length: 13 amino acids. CDR3 sequence reads: CASVRGNGQPQHF. The CDR3 DNA sequence: TGTGCCAGCGTTCGTGGGAATGGGCAGCCCCAGCATTTT.

The genes are TRBV7-7 and TRBJ2-3; TRBD1 matches 8 bases. The CDR3 loop spans 13 amino acids. J was trimmed by 2 bases and V by 6 bases; bases with no gene match: 1. Germline CDR1 and CDR2: SSHAT and FNYEAQ (reference sequence). The DNA of the CDR3 is TGTGCCAGCAGGGGACAGGACACAGATACGCAGTATTTT. It is translated as CASRGQDTDTQYF.

The chain is built from TRBV6-1 and TRBJ1-1; tentative D call: TRBD1 (5 bases). Germline CDR1 reads MNHNS; CDR2 reads SASEGT. V gave up 3 bases and J gave up 0 bases, with 11 bases separating them. The CDR3 consists of 15 residues. The CDR3 coding sequence is TGTGCCAGCAGTGATATCGGACACCTGAACACTGAAGCTTTCTTT. Translation: CASSDIGHLNTEAFF.

J is TRBJ2-3 and V is TRBV28; 11 bases fit TRBD2. The CDR3 is 14 amino acids. V gave up 7 bases and J gave up 8 bases; unmatched junction bases: 8. CDR1 is MDHEN and CDR2 is SYDVKM in the germline V gene. CDR3 sequence reads: CASNISGRDSTQYF. The CDR3 bases are TGTGCCAGCAACATTAGCGGGAGGGATTCTACGCAGTATTTT.

V is TRBV5-8 and J is TRBJ2-3; D perhaps matches TRBD2 (6 bases). Germline CDR1 is SGHTS and CDR2 is YDEGEE. Trimming stripped 2 bases from V and 2 bases from J, with 15 bases between. CDR3 length: 16 amino acids. CDR3 sequence reads: CASSFTGEWATDTQYF. DNA of the CDR3: TGTGCCAGCAGCTTTACGGGAGAATGGGCCACAGATACGCAGTATTTT.

The rearrangement uses TRBV2 and TRBJ2-7; D remains ambiguous. Trimming took off 6 bases at V and 6 bases at J, with 18 bases between the two ends. The germline V gene encodes CDR1 SNHLY and CDR2 FYNNEI. The CDR3 sequence is 14 residues long. As DNA, the CDR3 is TGTGCCAGCAGCCCCATGTCTAGGGCCTCCGAGCAGTACTTC. This codes for CASSPMSRASEQYF.

This clone was seen only a few times. The rearrangement joins TRBV27 to TRBJ1-2; 8 bases map to TRBD1. CDR3 length: 18 amino acids. Looked up from germline, CDR1 is MNHEY and CDR2 is SMNVEV (reference sequence). Unmatched junction bases numbered 13, after V lost 2 bases and J lost 2 bases. The CDR3 region has the DNA TGTGCCAGCAGTTTAAGAGGGACAGGCGGCTCATGGAACTATGGCTACACCTTC. It yields the protein CASSLRGTGGSWNYGYTF.

The chain links TRBV5-4 to TRBJ2-7; 10 nucleotides align to TRBD2. Germline V CDR1 and CDR2: SGHNT, YYREEE (reference sequence). V shed 4 bases, J shed 6 bases, and the junction held 7 bases outside the gene matches. This CDR3 contains 14 residues. DNA for the CDR3: TGTGCCAGCAGCCTTTTAGCGGGAGGCGGCGAGCAGTACTTC. Protein: CASSLLAGGGEQYF.

The chain recombines TRBV7-9 with TRBJ2-7, with D unclear. The CDR3 has 15 amino acids. V shed 1 base and J shed 4 bases, with 14 bases lying between them. Germline loops: CDR1 SEHNR, CDR2 FQNEAQ (reference sequence). CDR3 DNA sequence: TGTGCCAGCAGCTTAGGTGGCACCTACCTATACGAGCAGTACTTC. Its translation is CASSLGGTYLYEQYF.